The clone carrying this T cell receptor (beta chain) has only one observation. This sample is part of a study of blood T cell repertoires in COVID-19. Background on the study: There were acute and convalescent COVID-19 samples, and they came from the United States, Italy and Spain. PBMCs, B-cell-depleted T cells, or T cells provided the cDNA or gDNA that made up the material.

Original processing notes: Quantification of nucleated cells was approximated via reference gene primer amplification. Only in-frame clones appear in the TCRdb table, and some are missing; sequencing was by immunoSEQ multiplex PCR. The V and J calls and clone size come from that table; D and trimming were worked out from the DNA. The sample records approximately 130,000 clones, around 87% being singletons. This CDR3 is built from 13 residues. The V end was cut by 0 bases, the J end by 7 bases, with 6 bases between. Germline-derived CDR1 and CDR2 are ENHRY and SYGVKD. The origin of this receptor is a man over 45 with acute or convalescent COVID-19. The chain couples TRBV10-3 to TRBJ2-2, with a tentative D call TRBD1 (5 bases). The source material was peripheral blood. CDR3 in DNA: TGTGCCATCAGTGAGTCGCAGGGCGGGGAGCTGTTTTTT. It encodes CAISESQGGELFF.